The 5 T cell receptor beta chains below all came from one sample that was sequenced in a study of response to subunit inactivated influenza vaccine. TCRdb analysed the RT-PCR reads with MiXCR anew, one entry per CDR3 protein. The table has about 650,000 distinct CDR3 sequences, 11% to 15% seen once. The sequenced sample was PBMCs from blood, obtained 14 to 15 days before vaccination. These receptors were obtained from a man in his fifties or sixties who received an inactivated influenza vaccine.

This chain links TRBV12-3 or TRBV12-4 with TRBJ2-2; TRBD1 matches 7 bases. After removal of 5 bases from V and 12 bases from J, the junction contained 9 bases not matched to a gene. CDR3 length: 13 residues. This chain's CDR3 is CASSRTGKGKLFF. Written as DNA, the CDR3 is TGTGCCAGCAGTCGGACAGGCAAGGGCAAGCTGTTTTTT.

In its sample, this clonotype was seen a few times. The V and J genes are TRBV5-1 and TRBJ2-7; 10 bases are shared with TRBD2. The ends lost 3 bases at V and 5 bases at J; junction bases unmatched: 11. CDR3 length equals 16 residues. Germline-derived CDR1 and CDR2 are SGHRS and YFSETQ. CDR3 nucleotides: TGCGCCAGCAGCTCGCGGACTAGCGGACAGCCAAACGAGCAGTACTTC. It translates to CASSSRTSGQPNEQYF.

The chain carries TRBV7-9 and TRBJ2-3; no clear D gene. The CDR3 spans 13 residues. With 7 bases removed from V and 0 bases from J, the gap between germline ends came to 8 bases. The germline CDR1 and CDR2 sequences are SEHNR and FQNEAQ (reference sequence). CDR3 nucleotide sequence: TGTGCCAGCAAGCTGACTAGCACAGATACGCAGTATTTT. Its translation is CASKLTSTDTQYF.

This clonotype was observed at least ten times. This chain uses TRBV20-1 with TRBJ2-7; D may be TRBD1 or TRBD2 (5 bases each). Germline CDR1 and CDR2: DFQATT and SNEGSKA (reference sequence). The V end was cut by 6 bases, the J end by 1 base, with 25 bases between. This CDR3 is 17 amino acids long. CDR3 protein: CSARGEERTSISYEQYF. The CDR3 DNA is TGCAGTGCCCGAGGGGAAGAGAGGACGAGTATATCCTACGAGCAGTACTTC.

This clonotype was seen at least ten times. J is TRBJ1-1 and V is TRBV3-1; tentative D call: TRBD1 (6 bases). V gave up 0 bases and J gave up 4 bases, with 18 bases separating them. Germline V gene lookup returns CDR1 LGHDT and CDR2 YNNKEL (reference sequence). This CDR3 region has 17 residues. CDR3 DNA sequence: TGTGCCAGCAGCCAAGATCGTTTACAGGGAGGGGGCACTGAAGCTTTCTTT. Translated: CASSQDRLQGGGTEAFF.